Listed here are 16 T cell receptor beta chains from one sample, sequenced in a study of T cell responses to AZD1222 COVID-19 vaccine. Profiling relied on immunoSEQ multiplex PCR, and the TCRdb table lists in-frame clones only, not all of them. The repertoire has 120,000 to 150,000 clones, 70% to 90% of them found once; the top ten carry over 2.5%. Material: peripheral blood, obtained on day 0 of AZD1222 vaccination. The receptors here all came from an adult in good health.

The rearrangement joins TRBV28 to TRBJ1-2; 8 nucleotides agree with TRBD1. Trimming removed 2 bases from V and 4 bases from J; junction bases left unmatched: 6. The CDR3 is 15 amino acids. Germline CDR1 and CDR2: MDHEN and SYDVKM. CDR3 in amino acids: CASSLDRGASYGYTF. CDR3 coding DNA: TGTGCCAGCAGTTTAGACAGGGGCGCGTCCTATGGCTACACCTTC.

The chain links TRBV9 to TRBJ2-2, with 7 bases matching TRBD2. The CDR3 covers 15 residues. The J segment lost 4 bases and the V segment lost 3 bases, leaving 6 bases of the junction unmatched. Germline lookup yields CDR1 SGDLS and CDR2 YYNGEE. CDR3 protein: CASSDQAGSTGELFF. The CDR3 DNA reads TGTGCCAGCAGCGACCAAGCGGGATCCACCGGGGAGCTGTTTTTT.

The V call is TRBV27, the J call TRBJ1-6, with TRBD1 as a possible D gene (5 bases). Germline V lookup: CDR1 MNHEY, CDR2 SMNVEV (reference sequence). Between the trimmed V and J ends, which lost 4 bases and 6 bases, there was a span of 10 bases. The CDR3 contains 14 residues. CDR3 in DNA: TGTGCCAGCAGTTCCTCGGGACCTAATTCACCCCTCCACTTT. This translates into CASSSSGPNSPLHF.

The rearrangement joins TRBV4-1 to TRBJ2-7; D is perhaps TRBD2 (5 bases). The germline V gene has CDR1 MGHRA and CDR2 YSYEKL. The CDR3 contains 14 residues. Trimming pared 2 bases from V and 7 bases from J, leaving 15 bases between. CDR3 sequence: CASSQRTGLGEQYF. CDR3 DNA sequence: TGCGCCAGCAGCCAACGGACTGGATTGGGAGAGCAGTACTTC.

This clone was counted a single time. The V gene is TRBV6-2 or TRBV6-3, the J gene TRBJ1-5, with 8 nucleotides matching TRBD1. With 4 bases clipped from V and 6 bases from J, the junction kept 8 bases outside the gene matches. CDR1 MNHEY and CDR2 SVGEGT come from the germline V gene. The CDR3 contains 15 residues. CDR3 sequence: CASSFYLTGAQPQHF. The DNA for the CDR3 is TGTGCCAGCAGTTTTTATCTGACAGGGGCTCAGCCCCAGCATTTT.

The chain recombines TRBV7-9 with TRBJ1-1, with a possible D match to TRBD1 (5 bases). CDR1 SEHNR and CDR2 FQNEAQ come from the germline V gene (reference sequence). Trimming cost V 5 bases and J 4 bases, with 17 bases left between them. The CDR3 is 15 amino acids. CDR3 coding DNA: TGTGCCAGCAGCGTGGGACTTGGGGAGACCACTGAAGCTTTCTTT. Its translation: CASSVGLGETTEAFF.

CDR3 in DNA: TGTGCCAGTAGGACCGGGGCTAACACCGGGGAGCTGTTTTTT. It encodes CASRTGANTGELFF. The chain uses TRBV19 and TRBJ2-2; the D gene could be TRBD1 or TRBD2 (5 bases each). Per germline, CDR1 LNHDA and CDR2 SQIVND (reference sequence). Trimming cost V 6 bases and J 2 bases, with 10 bases left between them. The CDR3 is made up of 14 amino acids.

The chain uses TRBV28 and TRBJ2-1, with a tentative D call TRBD2 (5 bases). The CDR3 consists of 14 residues. Germline V gives CDR1 MDHEN, CDR2 SYDVKM. V was cut by 1 base and J by 6 bases, with 10 bases left in between. CDR3 bases: TGTGCCAGCAGTTTATTCAGCGGATTCAATGAGCAGTTCTTC. Amino acids: CASSLFSGFNEQFF. Variable domain in full (rest from reference TRBV28 and TRBJ2-1): DVKVTQSSRYLVKRTGEKVFLECVQDMDHENMFWYRQDPGLGLRLIYFSYDVKMKEKGDIPEGYSVSREKKERFSLILESASTNQTSMYLCASSLFSGFNEQFFGPGTRLTVL.

The chain carries TRBV7-9 and TRBJ1-1; D uncertain. The CDR3 spans 12 residues. CDR1 and CDR2 from the germline V gene are SEHNR and FQNEAQ (reference sequence). V lost 5 bases to trimming and J lost 2 bases, with 6 bases between them. The CDR3, as DNA: TGTGCCAGCAGCCCCCATAACACTGAAGCTTTCTTT. It codes for CASSPHNTEAFF.

The chain combines TRBV19 with TRBJ2-1; weak D call: TRBD1 (7 bases). The V end lost 5 bases, the J end lost 3 bases, and 17 bases lay between the germline ends. Looked up from germline, CDR1 is LNHDA and CDR2 is SQIVND (reference sequence). The CDR3 runs 16 residues. The CDR3 is CASSPLRQGGYNEQFF. DNA of the CDR3: TGTGCCAGTAGTCCCCTCAGACAGGGAGGCTACAATGAGCAGTTCTTC.

V usage is TRBV20-1 and J usage is TRBJ2-3; TRBD1 matches at 11 bases. Germline V gene lookup returns CDR1 DFQATT and CDR2 SNEGSKA (reference sequence). The CDR3 totals 15 residues. After removal of 3 bases from V and 2 bases from J, the junction contained 4 bases not matched to a gene. The CDR3 coding sequence is TGCAGTGCTAGTAGGGACAGGGGGGTCACAGATACGCAGTATTTT. Translation gives CSASRDRGVTDTQYF.

The chain couples TRBV28 to TRBJ1-5; D unclear. The germline gives CDR1 MDHEN, CDR2 SYDVKM. V dropped 6 bases and J dropped 6 bases, with 9 bases sitting between them. The CDR3 contains 12 residues. DNA of the CDR3: TGTGCCAGCAGCCACCTGATTCAGCCCCAGCATTTT. Translation: CASSHLIQPQHF.

This clone was seen once. This sequence joins TRBV9 and TRBJ2-7; 8 bases agree with TRBD1. The CDR3 is 16 amino acids. The germline V gene has CDR1 SGDLS and CDR2 YYNGEE. V was clipped by 0 bases and J by 7 bases; unmatched bases: 12. Here the CDR3 DNA reads TGTGCCAGCAGCGTAGGGCTCGGGACAGGCTTAAAGGAGCAGTACTTC. Protein product: CASSVGLGTGLKEQYF.

This clone showed up just once. The CDR3 nucleotides are TGTGCCAGCAGCTTAGGGGACCACAGAGCCAAGGGAAACACCATATATTTT. Protein: CASSLGDHRAKGNTIYF. V is TRBV11-2 and J is TRBJ1-3; D may be TRBD1 (5 bases). CDR3 length: 17 residues. The germline V and J ends were trimmed by 1 base and 4 bases, with 17 bases remaining between them. The germline CDR1 and CDR2 sequences are SGHAT and FQNNGV.

This clone has only a few counts. The V and J genes are TRBV12-3 or TRBV12-4 and TRBJ1-1; 7 positions agree with TRBD1. CDR3 length: 13 residues. The V and J ends lost 2 bases and 10 bases, in that order; junction bases with no gene match: 7. DNA of the CDR3: TGTGCCAGCAGTTTACGTACCCAGGGGGGAGCTTTCTTT. The encoded protein is CASSLRTQGGAFF.

This chain joins TRBV11-2 and TRBJ1-3; D uncertain. CDR3 size: 18 residues. Looked up from germline, CDR1 is SGHAT and CDR2 is FQNNGV. V lost 4 bases, J lost 2 bases, and 21 bases lay in between. The CDR3 DNA reads TGTGCCAGCAGCTCAAACCCCGGAGACCTTAGGACTGGAAACACCATATATTTT. It codes for CASSSNPGDLRTGNTIYF.